Listed below are T cell receptor beta chains from one sample, sequenced in a study of cytomegalovirus exposure and HLA in healthy donors. The protocol was immunoSEQ multiplex PCR, while the TCRdb copy is restricted to in-frame clones and leaves out a portion. This table has approximately 76,000 clones, under 70% appearing once. Source material: PBMCs. These receptors were taken from a man aged 30 to 45 in good health and CMV-seropositive. The CDR3 runs from the conserved cysteine through the conserved F or W. A D gene is named only where the DNA matches it firmly. Clone size, where shown, is once, few, many, or a class for clones that have expanded.

CDR3aa	CDR3nt	v_gene	d_gene	len	j_gene	abundance
CASSDPRGQGRETQYF	TGTGCCAGCAGTGACCCCAGAGGACAGGGTAGAGAGACCCAGTACTTC	TRBV28	TRBD1	16	TRBJ2-5	.
CASSFTVGSYEQYF	TGTGCCAGCAGCTTTACAGTCGGCTCCTACGAGCAGTACTTC	TRBV7-2	.	14	TRBJ2-7	few
CASSVDRAGYNEQFF	TGTGCCAGCAGCGTAGATCGAGCGGGGTACAATGAGCAGTTCTTC	TRBV9	TRBD2	15	TRBJ2-1	few
CASSGPGTNSNQPQHF	TGTGCCAGTAGTGGACCCGGGACAAATAGCAATCAGCCCCAGCATTTT	TRBV19	.	16	TRBJ1-5	once
CASSQDRAGNTIYF	TGTGCCAGCAGCCAGGACAGGGCTGGAAACACCATATATTTT	TRBV11-2	TRBD1	14	TRBJ1-3	.
CASSDRVLDEKLFF	TGTGCCAGTAGTGACAGGGTTTTAGATGAAAAACTGTTTTTT	TRBV19	TRBD1	14	TRBJ1-4	.
CASSLRETQYF	TGTGCCAGCAGCTTGCGAGAGACCCAGTACTTC	TRBV5-8	.	11	TRBJ2-5	.
CASSTAYQETQYF	TGTGCCAGCAGTACTGCGTACCAAGAGACCCAGTACTTC	TRBV27	.	13	TRBJ2-5	.
CASSEPGGTEAFF	TGTGCCAGCAGTGAACCGGGGGGCACTGAAGCTTTCTTT	TRBV6-1	.	13	TRBJ1-1	.
CASSLDSYGYEQYF	TGTGCCAGCAGCTTGGATAGTTACGGCTACGAGCAGTACTTC	TRBV5-6	.	14	TRBJ2-7	.
CASSKDRNTGELFF	TGTGCCAGCAGCAAAGACAGAAACACCGGGGAGCTGTTTTTT	TRBV7-2	.	14	TRBJ2-2	.
CASSMGQGSVRGEQFF	TGTGCCAGTAGTATGGGACAGGGGAGTGTAAGGGGTGAGCAGTTCTTC	TRBV19	TRBD1	16	TRBJ2-1	.
CASSLVALSSGNTIYF	TGTGCCAGCAGCTTAGTGGCCTTAAGCTCTGGAAACACCATATATTTT	TRBV7-6	.	16	TRBJ1-3	.
CASSPGLTIEQYF	TGTGCCAGCAGCCCGGGACTAACCATTGAGCAGTACTTC	TRBV5-4	TRBD2	13	TRBJ2-7	.
CASSDKTGSGANVLTF	TGTGCCAGCAGCGACAAAACAGGGTCTGGGGCCAACGTCCTGACTTTC	TRBV11-2	.	16	TRBJ2-6	.
CASSQDFAPGDQPQHF	TGCGCCAGCAGCCAAGACTTTGCCCCCGGAGACCAGCCCCAGCATTTT	TRBV4-1	.	16	TRBJ1-5	.
CASSPWTGGTQETQYF	TGTGCCAGCAGTCCATGGACAGGGGGCACCCAAGAGACCCAGTACTTC	TRBV11-2	TRBD1	16	TRBJ2-5	.
CASKGYEQYF	TGTGCCAGCAAGGGGTACGAGCAGTACTTC	TRBV2	.	10	TRBJ2-7	.
CASSPRTGVGSYEQYF	TGTGCCAGCTCACCGCGGACAGGGGTTGGGAGCTACGAGCAGTACTTC	TRBV18	TRBD1	16	TRBJ2-7	.
CSVAGATNEKLFF	TGCAGCGTTGCGGGGGCAACTAATGAAAAACTGTTTTTT	TRBV29-1	.	13	TRBJ1-4	.
CASSLDPSGGANGELFF	TGCGCCAGCAGCTTGGACCCTAGCGGGGGGGCCAACGGGGAGCTGTTTTTT	TRBV5-1	TRBD2	17	TRBJ2-2	.
CASSLAGASSDTQYF	TGTGCCAGCAGTTTGGCGGGGGCGTCTTCAGATACGCAGTATTTT	TRBV28	.	15	TRBJ2-3	.
CASSLGGNTGELFF	TGCGCCAGCAGCTTGGGCGGTAACACCGGGGAGCTGTTTTTT	TRBV5-1	.	14	TRBJ2-2	once
CASSTGAIYNEQFF	TGTGCCAGTAGTACAGGGGCCATATACAATGAGCAGTTCTTC	TRBV19	.	14	TRBJ2-1	.
CASSQAGRSEKLFF	TGCGCCAGCAGCCAGGCAGGGAGGAGTGAAAAACTGTTTTTT	TRBV4-1	.	14	TRBJ1-4	.
CASNAGGSYEQYF	TGTGCCAGCAACGCGGGGGGCTCCTACGAGCAGTACTTC	TRBV28	TRBD2	13	TRBJ2-7	once
CASSPQGARDTQYF	TGTGCCAGCAGCCCGCAGGGGGCTAGAGATACGCAGTATTTT	TRBV2	TRBD1	14	TRBJ2-3	few
CASSGDTSNQPQHF	TGTGCCAGCAGTGGGGACACCAGCAATCAGCCCCAGCATTTT	TRBV2	.	14	TRBJ1-5	few
CASKGASGRQTPFF	TGTGCCAGCAAAGGTGCTAGCGGGAGGCAGACTCCGTTCTTC	TRBV6-5	TRBD2	14	TRBJ2-1	.
CASSLSGDEQFF	TGTGCCAGCAGCTTATCAGGGGATGAGCAGTTCTTC	TRBV5-5	.	12	TRBJ2-1	.
CASSYSAGGTEAFF	TGTGCCAGCAGTTACTCGGCAGGGGGGACTGAAGCTTTCTTT	TRBV6-6	TRBD1	14	TRBJ1-1	few
CASSQGLAGGPRTDTQYF	TGCGCCAGCAGCCAAGGACTAGCGGGAGGGCCGCGTACAGATACGCAGTATTTT	TRBV4-1	TRBD2	18	TRBJ2-3	few
CTSSPGGDQPQHF	TGCACCAGCAGCCCCGGCGGGGATCAGCCCCAGCATTTT	TRBV1	.	13	TRBJ1-5	.
CSVVLESYEQYF	TGCAGCGTTGTACTAGAATCCTACGAGCAGTACTTC	TRBV29-1	.	12	TRBJ2-7	.
CASSYPASAGELFF	TGTGCCAGCAGTTATCCGGCTAGCGCCGGGGAGCTGTTTTTT	TRBV6-5	.	14	TRBJ2-2	few
CASSYEGGGANVLTF	TGTGCCAGCAGTTACGAGGGAGGCGGGGCCAACGTCCTGACTTTC	TRBV6-5	.	15	TRBJ2-6	.
CASSEGIVGGEQFF	TGTGCCAGCAGTGAGGGAATTGTGGGGGGTGAGCAGTTCTTC	TRBV6-1	.	14	TRBJ2-1	.
CASSNRDSGTDTQYF	TGTGCCAGCAGTAACCGGGACTCAGGCACAGATACGCAGTATTTT	TRBV28	.	15	TRBJ2-3	.
CASSASGRGVDTGELFF	TGTGCCAGCAGTGCTAGCGGGAGAGGGGTGGACACCGGGGAGCTGTTTTTT	TRBV2	TRBD2	17	TRBJ2-2	few
CATHSKTEAFF	TGTGCCACCCACTCGAAGACAGAAGCTTTCTTT	TRBV2	.	11	TRBJ1-1	few
CASSSGTSDQETQYF	TGTGCCAGCAGTTCCGGGACTAGCGACCAAGAGACCCAGTACTTC	TRBV6-5	TRBD2	15	TRBJ2-5	.
CASSRTSGGAKEQFF	TGCGCCAGCAGCAGGACTAGCGGGGGGGCAAAGGAGCAGTTCTTC	TRBV5-1	TRBD2	15	TRBJ2-1	.
CAISVNRETEAFF	TGTGCCATCAGCGTTAACAGGGAAACTGAAGCTTTCTTT	TRBV10-3	.	13	TRBJ1-1	.
CASSSDRGNQPQHF	TGTGCCAGCAGCTCGGACAGGGGTAACCAGCCCCAGCATTTT	TRBV11-2	TRBD1	14	TRBJ1-5	few
CASSTEWLGYEQYF	TGTGCCAGCAGCACAGAATGGTTGGGCTACGAGCAGTACTTC	TRBV4-2	.	14	TRBJ2-7	.
CASRQGAEAFF	TGTGCCAGCAGGCAGGGGGCTGAAGCTTTCTTT	TRBV11-3	TRBD1	11	TRBJ1-1	few
CASSSTRSTADTQYF	TGTGCCAGTAGTAGTACGCGATCGACAGCAGATACGCAGTATTTT	TRBV19	.	15	TRBJ2-3	.
CASSGASTTDTQYF	TGTGCCAGTAGTGGGGCGAGCACCACAGATACGCAGTATTTT	TRBV19	.	14	TRBJ2-3	.
CASSPQGSGQTYEQYF	TGCGCCAGCAGCCCACAAGGGTCGGGACAGACGTACGAGCAGTACTTC	TRBV5-1	TRBD1	16	TRBJ2-7	few
CASSQPGTGGWQYF	TGCGCCAGCAGCCAACCCGGGACAGGGGGCTGGCAGTACTTC	TRBV4-1	TRBD1	14	TRBJ2-7	.
CASSVTSGGTDTQYF	TGCGCCAGCAGCGTTACTAGCGGGGGCACAGATACGCAGTATTTT	TRBV10-2	TRBD2	15	TRBJ2-3	.
CASSPTGQGHEQYF	TGTGCCAGCTCACCCACAGGACAGGGCCACGAGCAGTACTTC	TRBV18	TRBD1	14	TRBJ2-7	few
CASSHLWTGGERAGANVLTF	TGCGCCAGCAGCCATCTCTGGACAGGGGGTGAAAGAGCGGGGGCCAACGTCCTGACTTTC	TRBV4-1	TRBD1	20	TRBJ2-6	.
CAWRDELQGARGYTF	TGTGCCTGGAGGGACGAATTACAGGGGGCGCGCGGCTACACCTTC	TRBV30	TRBD1	15	TRBJ1-2	.
CASSQDPSGGAYEQYF	TGTGCCAGCAGCCAAGATCCTAGCGGGGGGGCCTACGAGCAGTACTTC	TRBV4-2	TRBD2	16	TRBJ2-7	.
CASSFKGIPTEQYF	TGTGCCAGCAGCTTTAAGGGGATCCCAACCGAGCAGTACTTC	TRBV5-4	.	14	TRBJ2-7	.